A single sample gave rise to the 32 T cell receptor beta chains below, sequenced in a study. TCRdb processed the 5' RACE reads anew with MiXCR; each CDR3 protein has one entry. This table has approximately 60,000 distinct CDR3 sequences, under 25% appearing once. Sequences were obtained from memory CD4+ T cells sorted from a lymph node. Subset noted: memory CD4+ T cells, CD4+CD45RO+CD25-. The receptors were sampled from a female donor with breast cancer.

CDR3 amino acids: CASSLAGNPRETQYF. CDR3 bases: TGCGCCAGCAGCTTGGCGGGCAATCCGCGAGAGACCCAGTACTTC. This chain uses TRBV5-1 with TRBJ2-5, with D unclear. Trimming took 0 bases from V and 4 from J, leaving 13 bases between them. The germline V gene has CDR1 SGHRS and CDR2 YFSETQ. CDR3 size: 15 residues.

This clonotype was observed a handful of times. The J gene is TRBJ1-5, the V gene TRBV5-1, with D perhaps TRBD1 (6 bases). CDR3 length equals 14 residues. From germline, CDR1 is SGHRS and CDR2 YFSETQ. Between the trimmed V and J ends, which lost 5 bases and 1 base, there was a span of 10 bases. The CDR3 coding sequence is TGCGCCAGCAGTGACGGACAGAGCAATCAGCCCCAGCATTTT. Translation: CASSDGQSNQPQHF. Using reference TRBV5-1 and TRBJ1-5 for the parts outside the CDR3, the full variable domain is KAGVTQTPRYLIKTRGQQVTLSCSPISGHRSVSWYQQTPGQGLQFLFEYFSETQRNKGNFPGRFSGRQFSNSRSEMNVSTLELGDSALYLCASSDGQSNQPQHFGDGTRLSIL.

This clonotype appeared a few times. As DNA, the CDR3 is TGCAGTGCTGTTACCCGGCGCGCCCAGGAACCTAACTATGGCTACACCTTC. Translated, it gives CSAVTRRAQEPNYGYTF. J is TRBJ1-2 and V is TRBV20-1; no definite D call. Germline CDR1 is DFQATT and CDR2 is SNEGSKA (reference sequence). The V gene lost 5 bases and the J gene lost 0 bases, with 22 bases spanning the gap. The CDR3 has 17 amino acids.

CDR3 sequence reads: CASSPGTETYEQYF. The CDR3 coding sequence is TGTGCCAGCAGCCCTGGGACAGAAACCTACGAGCAGTACTTC. The V gene is TRBV7-2, the J gene TRBJ2-7, with 7 bases that match TRBD1. Losses at the gene ends were 5 bases for V and 2 bases for J; bases not matched to a gene: 6. The CDR3 loop spans 14 amino acids. The germline V gene encodes CDR1 SGHTA and CDR2 FQGNSA.

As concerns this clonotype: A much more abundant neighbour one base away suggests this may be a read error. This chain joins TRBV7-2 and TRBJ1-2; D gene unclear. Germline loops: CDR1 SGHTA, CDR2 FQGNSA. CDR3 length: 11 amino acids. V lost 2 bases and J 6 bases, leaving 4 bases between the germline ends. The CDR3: CASSLRDGYTF. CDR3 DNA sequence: TGTGCCAGCAGCTTAAGAGATGGCTACACCTTC.

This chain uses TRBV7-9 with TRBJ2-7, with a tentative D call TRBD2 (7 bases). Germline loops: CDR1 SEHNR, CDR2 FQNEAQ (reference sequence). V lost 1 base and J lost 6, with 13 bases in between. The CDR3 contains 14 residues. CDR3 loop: CASSLGGGKGEQYF. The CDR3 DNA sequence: TGTGCCAGCAGCTTAGGGGGGGGCAAAGGCGAGCAGTACTTC.

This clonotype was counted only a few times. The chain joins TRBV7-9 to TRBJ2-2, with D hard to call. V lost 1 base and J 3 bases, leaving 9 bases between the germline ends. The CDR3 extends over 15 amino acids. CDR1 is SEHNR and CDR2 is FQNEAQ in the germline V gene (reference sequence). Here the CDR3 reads CASSLGSGYTGELFF. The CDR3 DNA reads TGTGCCAGCAGCTTAGGATCCGGGTACACCGGGGAGCTGTTTTTT.

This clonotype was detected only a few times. The CDR3 DNA follows: TGCGCCAGCAGCCAAGATCAACAGGGTTATGGCTACACCTTC. It codes for CASSQDQQGYGYTF. V usage is TRBV4-1 and J usage is TRBJ1-2, with a weak D call TRBD1 (6 bases). The V end lost 0 bases, the J end lost 5 bases, and 10 bases lay between the germline ends. This CDR3 has 14 amino acids. Per the germline V gene, CDR1 is MGHRA and CDR2 is YSYEKL.

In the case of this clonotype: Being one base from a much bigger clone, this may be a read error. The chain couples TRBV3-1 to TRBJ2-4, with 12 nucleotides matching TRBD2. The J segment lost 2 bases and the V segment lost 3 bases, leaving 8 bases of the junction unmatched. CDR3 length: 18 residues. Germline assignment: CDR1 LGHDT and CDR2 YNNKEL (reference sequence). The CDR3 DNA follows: TGTGCCAGCAGCCAGATAGGCGGACTAGCGGGGACCAAAAACATTCAGTACTTC. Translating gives CASSQIGGLAGTKNIQYF.

The CDR3 spells CASVYWIAGSNQPQHF. The DNA for the CDR3 is TGTGCCAGCGTTTACTGGATCGCAGGGAGCAATCAGCCCCAGCATTTT. The J gene is TRBJ1-5, the V gene TRBV7-9; TRBD1 might be the D (5 bases). Germline-derived CDR1 and CDR2 are SEHNR and FQNEAQ (reference sequence). Trimming left V 8 bases short and J 1 base short, with 18 bases between. The length of the CDR3 is 16 residues. The variable domain in full, with the rest retrieved from reference TRBV7-9 and TRBJ1-5, is DTGVSQNPRHKITKRGQNVTFRCDPISEHNRLYWYRQTLGQGPEFLTYFQNEAQLEKSRLLSDRFSAERPKGSFSTLEIQRTEQGDSAMYLCASVYWIAGSNQPQHFGDGTRLSIL.

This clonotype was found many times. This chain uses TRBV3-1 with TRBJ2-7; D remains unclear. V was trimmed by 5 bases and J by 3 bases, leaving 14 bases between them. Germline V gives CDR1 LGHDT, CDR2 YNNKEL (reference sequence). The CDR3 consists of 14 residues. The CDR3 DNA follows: TGTGCCAGCAGCTTTACTATGACGGACTACGAGCAGTACTTC. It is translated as CASSFTMTDYEQYF.

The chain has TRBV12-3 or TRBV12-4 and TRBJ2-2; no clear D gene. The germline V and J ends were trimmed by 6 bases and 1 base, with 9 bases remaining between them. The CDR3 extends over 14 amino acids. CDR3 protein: CASSLGRNTGELFF. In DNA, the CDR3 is TGTGCCAGCAGCCTGGGCCGGAACACCGGGGAGCTGTTTTTT.

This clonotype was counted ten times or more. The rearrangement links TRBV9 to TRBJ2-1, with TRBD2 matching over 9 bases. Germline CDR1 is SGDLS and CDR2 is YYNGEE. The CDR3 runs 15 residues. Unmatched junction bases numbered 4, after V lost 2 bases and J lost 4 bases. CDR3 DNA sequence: TGTGCCAGCAGCGTCGAAGCGGGGGGTTACAATGAGCAGTTCTTC. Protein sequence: CASSVEAGGYNEQFF.

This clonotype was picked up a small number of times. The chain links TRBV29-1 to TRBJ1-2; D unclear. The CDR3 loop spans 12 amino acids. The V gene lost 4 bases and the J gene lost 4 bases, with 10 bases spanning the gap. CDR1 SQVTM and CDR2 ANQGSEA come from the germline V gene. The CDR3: CSVGSESYGYTF. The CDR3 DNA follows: TGCAGCGTTGGGAGTGAATCCTATGGCTACACCTTC.

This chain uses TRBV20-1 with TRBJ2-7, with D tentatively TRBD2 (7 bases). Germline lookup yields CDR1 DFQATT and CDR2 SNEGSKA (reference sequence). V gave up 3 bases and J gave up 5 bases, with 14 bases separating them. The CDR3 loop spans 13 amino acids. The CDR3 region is CSASQPGGDEQYF. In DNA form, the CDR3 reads TGCAGTGCTAGCCAGCCGGGGGGCGACGAGCAGTACTTC.

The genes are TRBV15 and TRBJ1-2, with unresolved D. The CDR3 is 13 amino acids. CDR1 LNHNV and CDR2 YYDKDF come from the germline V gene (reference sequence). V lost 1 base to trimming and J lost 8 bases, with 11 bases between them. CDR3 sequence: CATSRGSREGYTF. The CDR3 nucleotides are TGTGCCACCAGCAGAGGTAGTAGAGAGGGCTACACCTTC.

CDR3 loop: CASSPFMGLESALHF. The CDR3 region has the DNA TGTGCCAGCAGCCCTTTTATGGGATTAGAATCAGCCTTGCATTTT. The gene calls are TRBV3-1 and TRBJ1-5; D remains ambiguous. Trimming shortened V by 4 bases and J by 15 bases, and 25 bases separated the two germline ends. Germline lookup yields CDR1 LGHDT and CDR2 YNNKEL (reference sequence). This CDR3 comprises 15 residues.

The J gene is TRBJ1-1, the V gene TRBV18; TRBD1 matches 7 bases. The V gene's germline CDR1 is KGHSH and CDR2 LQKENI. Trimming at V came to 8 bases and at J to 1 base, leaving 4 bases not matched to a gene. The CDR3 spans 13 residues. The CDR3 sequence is CASLGQANTEAFF. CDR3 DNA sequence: TGTGCCAGCCTCGGACAGGCGAACACTGAAGCTTTCTTT.

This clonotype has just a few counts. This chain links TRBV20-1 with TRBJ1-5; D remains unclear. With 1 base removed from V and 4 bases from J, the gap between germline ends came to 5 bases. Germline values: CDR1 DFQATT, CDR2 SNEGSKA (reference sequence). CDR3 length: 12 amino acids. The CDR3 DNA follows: TGCAGTGCTAGAGTTAGGAATCAGCCCCAGCATTTT. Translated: CSARVRNQPQHF.

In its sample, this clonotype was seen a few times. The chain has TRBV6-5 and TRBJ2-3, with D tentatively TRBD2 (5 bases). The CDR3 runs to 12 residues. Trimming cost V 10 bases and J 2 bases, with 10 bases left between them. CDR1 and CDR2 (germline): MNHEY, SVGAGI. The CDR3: CATATTTDTQYF. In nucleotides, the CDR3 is TGTGCCACCGCGACTACCACAGATACGCAGTATTTT.

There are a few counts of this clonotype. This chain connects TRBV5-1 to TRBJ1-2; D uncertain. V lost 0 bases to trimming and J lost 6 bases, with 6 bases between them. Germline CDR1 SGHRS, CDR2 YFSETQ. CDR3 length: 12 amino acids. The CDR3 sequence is CASSLDADGYTF. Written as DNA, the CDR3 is TGCGCCAGCAGCTTGGACGCCGATGGCTACACCTTC.

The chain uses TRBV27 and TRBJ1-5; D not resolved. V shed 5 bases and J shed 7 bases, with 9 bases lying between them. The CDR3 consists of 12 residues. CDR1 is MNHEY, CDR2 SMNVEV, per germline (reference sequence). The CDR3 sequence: CASSQDRQPQHF. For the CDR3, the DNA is TGTGCCAGCAGTCAAGATAGGCAGCCCCAGCATTTT.

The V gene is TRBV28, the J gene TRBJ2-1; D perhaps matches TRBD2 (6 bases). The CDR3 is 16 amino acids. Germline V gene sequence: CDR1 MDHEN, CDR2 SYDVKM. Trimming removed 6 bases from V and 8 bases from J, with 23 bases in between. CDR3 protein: CASRPPPGTPGDEQFF. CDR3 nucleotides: TGTGCCAGCAGACCCCCTCCCGGGACTCCCGGCGATGAGCAGTTCTTC.

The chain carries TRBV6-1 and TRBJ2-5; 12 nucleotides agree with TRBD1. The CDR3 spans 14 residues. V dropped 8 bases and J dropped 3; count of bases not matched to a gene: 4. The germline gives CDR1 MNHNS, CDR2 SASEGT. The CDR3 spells CASWGQGAKETQYF. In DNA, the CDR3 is TGTGCCAGCTGGGGACAGGGGGCAAAAGAGACCCAGTACTTC.

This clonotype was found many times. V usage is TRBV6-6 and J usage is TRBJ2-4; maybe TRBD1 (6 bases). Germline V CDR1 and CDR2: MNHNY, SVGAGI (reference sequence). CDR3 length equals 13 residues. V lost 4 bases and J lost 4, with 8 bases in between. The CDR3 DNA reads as TGTGCCAGCAGTTTAACAGGGAAAAACATTCAGTACTTC. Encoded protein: CASSLTGKNIQYF.

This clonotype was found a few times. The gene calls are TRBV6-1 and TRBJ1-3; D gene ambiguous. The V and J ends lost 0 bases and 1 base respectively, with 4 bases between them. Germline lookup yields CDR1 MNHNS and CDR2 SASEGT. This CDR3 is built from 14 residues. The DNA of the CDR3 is TGTGCCAGCAGTGAAGCGACATCTGGAAACACCATATATTTT. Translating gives CASSEATSGNTIYF.

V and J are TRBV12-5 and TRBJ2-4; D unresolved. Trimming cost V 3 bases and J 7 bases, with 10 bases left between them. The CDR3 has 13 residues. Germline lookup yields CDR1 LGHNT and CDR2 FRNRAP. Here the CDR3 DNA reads TGTGCTAGTGGTTTCGGTGATAGGAACATTCAGTACTTC. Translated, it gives CASGFGDRNIQYF.

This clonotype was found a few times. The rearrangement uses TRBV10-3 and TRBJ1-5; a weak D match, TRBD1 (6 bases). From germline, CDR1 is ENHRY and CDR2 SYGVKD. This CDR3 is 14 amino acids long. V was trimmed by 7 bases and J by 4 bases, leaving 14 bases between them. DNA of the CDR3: TGTGCCATCAAACCGGGGCAGGGGAATCAGCCCCAGCATTTT. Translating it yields CAIKPGQGNQPQHF.

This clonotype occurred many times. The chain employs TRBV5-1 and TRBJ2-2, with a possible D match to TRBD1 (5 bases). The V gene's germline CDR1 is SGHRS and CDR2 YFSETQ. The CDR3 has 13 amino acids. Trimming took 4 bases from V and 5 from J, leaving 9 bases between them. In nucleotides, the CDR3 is TGCGCCAGCAGCACGAAGGGGACCGGGGAGCTGTTTTTT. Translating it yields CASSTKGTGELFF.

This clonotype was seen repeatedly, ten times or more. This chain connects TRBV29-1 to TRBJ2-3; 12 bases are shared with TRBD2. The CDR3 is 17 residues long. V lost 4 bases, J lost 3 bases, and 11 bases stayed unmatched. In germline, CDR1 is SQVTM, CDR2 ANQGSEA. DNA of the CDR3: TGCAGCGTTGGAAGGGCTAGCGGGGGGGCCGTAACAGATACGCAGTATTTT. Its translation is CSVGRASGGAVTDTQYF.

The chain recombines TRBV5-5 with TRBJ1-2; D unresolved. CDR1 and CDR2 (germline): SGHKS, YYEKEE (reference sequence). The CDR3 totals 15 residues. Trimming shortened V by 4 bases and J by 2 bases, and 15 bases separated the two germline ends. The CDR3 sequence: CASSKQTVFNYGYTF. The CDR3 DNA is TGTGCCAGCAGCAAACAGACGGTCTTCAACTATGGCTACACCTTC.

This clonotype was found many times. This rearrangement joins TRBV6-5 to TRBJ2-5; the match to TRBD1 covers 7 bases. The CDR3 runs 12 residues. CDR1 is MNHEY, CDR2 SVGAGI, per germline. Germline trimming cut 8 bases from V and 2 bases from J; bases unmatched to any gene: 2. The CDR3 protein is CASPGQQETQYF. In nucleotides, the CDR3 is TGTGCCAGCCCGGGACAGCAAGAGACCCAGTACTTC.